Following are 18 T cell receptor beta chains from one sample sequenced in a study of blood T cells in healthy people across ages. Primed by a sample-barcoded 5' primer and a J-beta primer mix, a second PCR proceeded for about 6 to 11 cycles. TCRdb re-derived calls from the 5' RACE reads in MiXCR, one entry per CDR3 protein. The sample records 790,000 or so distinct CDR3 sequences, roughly 50% being singletons. Sequencing input: blood. The source is a man aged 40-55 years in good health.

This clonotype turned up a few times. The chain couples TRBV20-1 to TRBJ2-1; maybe TRBD1 (7 bases). V gave up 4 bases and J gave up 0 bases, with 16 bases separating them. CDR3 length: 16 residues. Germline V gene data show CDR1 as DFQATT and CDR2 as SNEGSKA (reference sequence). The CDR3 coding sequence is TGCAGTGCTAACTCCAGGGGGAGGAGCTCCTACAATGAGCAGTTCTTC. It is translated as CSANSRGRSSYNEQFF.

The rearrangement links TRBV20-1 to TRBJ1-5, with 7 bases lining up with TRBD1. CDR1 and CDR2 (germline): DFQATT, SNEGSKA (reference sequence). The CDR3 runs 12 residues. Unmatched junction bases numbered 4, after V lost 7 bases and J lost 4 bases. CDR3 protein: CSVNRGNQPQHF. The DNA of the CDR3 is TGCAGTGTAAACAGGGGTAATCAGCCCCAGCATTTT.

This clonotype appeared once. The chain carries TRBV20-1 and TRBJ1-2; no reliable D call. The germline V gene has CDR1 DFQATT and CDR2 SNEGSKA (reference sequence). CDR3 length: 17 residues. Trimming took off 0 bases at V and 5 bases at J, with 22 bases between the two ends. The CDR3 DNA sequence: TGCAGTGCTAGAGATGTTGTCCCTAGGGTTGGGAGTTATGGCTACACCTTC. As protein: CSARDVVPRVGSYGYTF.

This clonotype appeared a single time. V usage is TRBV3-1 and J usage is TRBJ2-1, with D hard to call. CDR1 and CDR2 (germline): LGHDT, YNNKEL (reference sequence). The CDR3 contains 14 residues. The V end was cut by 1 base, the J end by 6 bases, with 10 bases between. Here the CDR3 reads CASSQVRLRNEQFF. The CDR3 nucleotides are TGTGCCAGCAGCCAAGTTCGTTTGCGCAATGAGCAGTTCTTC.

This rearrangement joins TRBV5-1 to TRBJ2-5; 7 positions match TRBD1. The germline V gene has CDR1 SGHRS and CDR2 YFSETQ. With 7 bases clipped from V and 3 bases from J, the junction kept 12 bases outside the gene matches. This CDR3 has 15 residues. The CDR3 DNA sequence: TGCGCCAGCCAATTAACCGGGACAGCTGAAGAGACCCAGTACTTC. Translation gives CASQLTGTAEETQYF.

This clonotype was counted at least ten times. This chain uses TRBV27 with TRBJ2-5, with 7 bases identical to TRBD2. The CDR3 consists of 14 residues. V lost 7 bases and J lost 3; bases outside the gene matches: 8. CDR1 and CDR2 (germline): MNHEY, SMNVEV (reference sequence). In DNA, the CDR3 is TGTGCCAGCACCCTGACTCGGGGGGAAGAGACCCAGTACTTC. Translation: CASTLTRGEETQYF.

The chain employs TRBV7-2 and TRBJ1-5; 7 nucleotides agree with TRBD1. This CDR3 comprises 14 residues. V lost 5 bases and J lost 3; bases outside the gene matches: 4. Per the germline V gene, CDR1 is SGHTA and CDR2 is FQGNSA. The CDR3 region is CASSRDSDNQPQHF. CDR3 nucleotides: TGTGCCAGCAGCCGGGACAGCGACAATCAGCCCCAGCATTTT.

Points on this clonotype: At one end, the junction sequence differs from germline, possibly due to a read error. This chain connects TRBV27 to TRBJ2-1; 8 nucleotides agree with TRBD2. This CDR3 region has 16 residues. Germline loops: CDR1 MNHEY, CDR2 SMNVEV (reference sequence). This CDR3 is CVSSLEIRTVAGEQFF. DNA of the CDR3: TGTGTCAGCAGTTTAGAAATCAGGACGGTAGCGGGGGAGCAGTTCTTC.

This rearrangement joins TRBV10-3 to TRBJ2-6; D is uncertain. Trimming removed 10 bases at V and 4 bases at J, with 11 bases between. Germline V lookup: CDR1 ENHRY, CDR2 SYGVKD. The CDR3 has 13 amino acids. CDR3 region: CATVGSGANVLTF. The CDR3 bases are TGTGCCACCGTCGGCTCCGGGGCCAACGTCCTGACTTTC.

The chain is built from TRBV7-9 and TRBJ2-1; 8 nucleotides align to TRBD2. From germline, CDR1 is SEHNR and CDR2 FQNEAQ (reference sequence). Unmatched junction bases numbered 9, after V lost 6 bases and J lost 2 bases. There are 16 residues in the CDR3. The CDR3 spells CASSSPRGGTYNEQFF. The CDR3 DNA reads TGTGCCAGCAGTTCCCCCCGGGGGGGGACCTACAATGAGCAGTTCTTC.

Notes on this clonotype: Just one base apart from a much larger clone, this may be a read error. The chain recombines TRBV7-9 with TRBJ2-7; maybe TRBD2 (5 bases). V lost 2 bases, J lost 7 bases, and 9 bases lay in between. This CDR3 comprises 12 residues. CDR1 is SEHNR and CDR2 is FQNEAQ in the germline V gene (reference sequence). Here the CDR3 DNA reads TGTGCCAGCAGCTTAACGGGGTGGGAGCAGTACTTC. The encoded protein is CASSLTGWEQYF.

The sample holds a few counts of this clonotype. The chain uses TRBV5-1 and TRBJ2-5; 7 bases are shared with TRBD2. J gave up 7 bases and V 2 bases, and 14 bases lay outside the gene matches. The CDR3 is 16 residues long. Germline CDR1 is SGHRS and CDR2 is YFSETQ. CDR3 in amino acids: CASSFLSSGSSGTQYF. In DNA, the CDR3 is TGCGCCAGCAGCTTTTTATCTAGCGGAAGTTCGGGGACCCAGTACTTC.

The V call is TRBV4-3, the J call TRBJ2-2; 7 bases fit TRBD1. Trimming cost V 0 bases and J 6 bases; bases outside gene matches: 10. The CDR3 sequence is 17 residues long. Looked up from germline, CDR1 is LGHNA and CDR2 is YSLEER. The CDR3 is CASSQEWHRGVAGELFF. CDR3 in DNA: TGCGCCAGCAGCCAAGAATGGCACAGGGGTGTTGCCGGGGAGCTGTTTTTT.

The V call is TRBV20-1, the J call TRBJ2-1; D is possibly TRBD1 (6 bases). This CDR3 comprises 16 residues. V was shortened by 3 bases and J by 0 bases, with 15 bases between the two germline ends. Germline V gene data show CDR1 as DFQATT and CDR2 as SNEGSKA (reference sequence). The DNA of the CDR3 is TGCAGTGCTAGGGATTCCGGACAGTTCTCCTACAATGAGCAGTTCTTC. Its translation is CSARDSGQFSYNEQFF.

The chain uses TRBV7-9 and TRBJ2-7; D gene ambiguous. The CDR3 covers 12 residues. Germline values: CDR1 SEHNR, CDR2 FQNEAQ (reference sequence). V was pared by 4 bases and J by 3 bases, with 7 bases between. The DNA of the CDR3 is TGTGCCAGCAGCTCCAACAACTACGAGCAGTACTTC. Translated: CASSSNNYEQYF.

This clonotype has more than one count but fewer than ten. The rearrangement joins TRBV29-1 to TRBJ2-7, with D unresolved. The V end lost 3 bases, the J end lost 3 bases, and 12 bases lay between the germline ends. Germline-derived CDR1 and CDR2 are SQVTM and ANQGSEA. CDR3 size: 13 residues. Here the CDR3 DNA reads TGCAGCGTTGATGATGACTCCCTCTACGAGCAGTACTTC. Residues: CSVDDDSLYEQYF.

This rearrangement joins TRBV9 to TRBJ2-5; D might be TRBD1 or TRBD2, each matching 5 bases. Per the germline V gene, CDR1 is SGDLS and CDR2 is YYNGEE. The length of the CDR3 is 14 residues. The V end was cut by 3 bases, the J end by 8 bases, with 17 bases between. CDR3 loop: CASSEGTQIGTQYF. The CDR3 DNA reads as TGTGCCAGCAGCGAAGGGACCCAGATAGGTACCCAGTACTTC.

A few counts support this clonotype. The rearrangement uses TRBV12-3 or TRBV12-4 and TRBJ2-7, with a tentative D call TRBD1 (6 bases). This CDR3 has 14 residues. V lost 5 bases, J lost 3 bases, and 14 bases lay in between. CDR3 loop: CASSRQVSVYEQYF. In nucleotides, the CDR3 is TGTGCCAGCAGTCGACAGGTTTCCGTCTACGAGCAGTACTTC.